This TCR beta chain came from a study of blood T cell repertoires in COVID-19. About the research overall: Italy, Spain and the United States were the sources of the convalescent and acute COVID-19 samples. Sources were T cells, B-cell-depleted T cells, or PBMCs; the material itself was cDNA or gDNA.

Under the authors' procedure: Nucleated cell counts were estimated from reference gene primer amplification. Sequencing was performed with immunoSEQ multiplex PCR; in TCRdb, only in-frame clones are kept and a portion is missing. D and trimming come from the DNA, and the V and J calls and clone size come from that table. This table has 150,000 to 200,000 clones, 89% appearing once. The CDR3 has 11 amino acids. V dropped 6 bases and J dropped 5 bases, with 4 bases sitting between them. CDR1 is SNHLY, CDR2 FYNNEI, per germline. The clonotype was recovered from a man between 18 and 29 years old who had recovered from COVID-19. The chain links TRBV2 to TRBJ2-2; D is undetermined. The sample consisted of peripheral blood. The CDR3 region is CASRQTGELFF. DNA for the CDR3: TGTGCCAGCAGGCAGACCGGGGAGCTGTTTTTT.